The present T cell receptor (beta chain) was sequenced within a study of blood T cell repertoires in COVID-19. Libraries were prepared by immunoSEQ multiplex PCR; TCRdb keeps only in-frame clonotypes and omits some of them. Of approximately 280,000 clones in the sample, approximately 86% were seen once. V lost 3 bases to trimming and J lost 0 bases, with 7 bases between them. Germline CDR1 reads MDHEN; CDR2 reads SYDVKM. The CDR3 has 14 amino acids. Sample: PBMCs or T cells enriched from blood (not recorded which). J is TRBJ2-3 and V is TRBV28; D not resolved. This TCR derives from a woman between 18 and 29 years old who had recovered from COVID-19. This chain's CDR3 is CASSFPQSTDTQYF. DNA of the CDR3: TGTGCCAGCAGTTTCCCCCAAAGCACAGATACGCAGTATTTT.